This T cell receptor beta chain was profiled in a study of T cell responses to AZD1222 COVID-19 vaccine. Notes on the study in general: Across the whole spike, CD4 TCRs peaked at regions 160-218 and 743-854. Clonal diversity was possibly underestimated, and the donors were mostly white British, with more females.

Second doses that came at about 4 or about 12 weeks were put together. CDR1 and CDR2 from the germline V gene are LNHNV and YYDKDF (reference sequence). V lost 0 bases to trimming and J lost 1 base; unmatched junction nucleotides: 2. The length of the CDR3 is 15 residues. The table came from immunoSEQ multiplex PCR; TCRdb's copy has only in-frame clones and leaves some out. Here the sample spans 150,000 to 250,000 clones, approximately 89% being singletons. About this clone itself: Its matching antigen is unknown.

The sequenced sample was peripheral blood, obtained 28 days after the second AZD1222 dose. The clonotype originates from an adult who received the AZD1222 COVID-19 vaccine. The chain carries TRBV15 and TRBJ1-1, with 7 bases that match TRBD1. This CDR3 is CATSRERQGNTEAFF. The DNA for the CDR3 is TGTGCCACCAGCAGAGAAAGACAGGGGAACACTGAAGCTTTCTTT.